The 11 T cell receptor beta chains below all came from one sample that was sequenced in a study of blood T cell repertoires in COVID-19. Libraries were prepared by immunoSEQ multiplex PCR; TCRdb keeps only in-frame clonotypes and omits some of them. The sample carries some 220,000 clones, 70% to 90% recorded once. Sequencing was carried out using peripheral blood. These receptors all come from a man aged 50 or older who had recovered from COVID-19.

The gene calls are TRBV28 and TRBJ1-5; D call uncertain. The CDR3 runs 15 residues. Germline V CDR1 and CDR2: MDHEN, SYDVKM. V shed 4 bases and J shed 7 bases, with 17 bases lying between them. CDR3 nucleotides: TGTGCCAGCAGTTCTAAAACAGTAACGTACCAGCCCCAGCATTTT. This encodes CASSSKTVTYQPQHF.

J is TRBJ2-7 and V is TRBV24-1; 8 nucleotides match TRBD1. Germline-derived CDR1 and CDR2 are KGHDR and SFDVKD. Trimming took 5 bases from V and 2 from J; bases not matched to a gene: 7. CDR3 size: 15 residues. The CDR3 bases are TGTGCCACCAGTGCCAGTGACAGGGGAGCCTACGAGCAGTACTTC. As protein: CATSASDRGAYEQYF.

The chain is built from TRBV29-1 and TRBJ2-7; tentatively, D is TRBD1 (5 bases). The CDR3 totals 11 residues. Germline CDR1 and CDR2: SQVTM and ANQGSEA. V was clipped by 3 bases and J by 2 bases, with 5 bases between them. CDR3 amino acids: CSVETAYEQYF. The CDR3 coding sequence is TGCAGCGTTGAGACAGCCTACGAGCAGTACTTC.

CDR3 sequence (DNA): TGTGCCAGCAGCCGGACTAGCGGAGCCTACAATGAGCAGTTCTTC. Its protein is CASSRTSGAYNEQFF. V gene TRBV3-1 (or the pseudogene TRBV3-2) combines with J gene TRBJ2-1; 10 bases line up with TRBD2. Per germline, CDR1 LGHDT and CDR2 YNNKEL (reference sequence). This CDR3 contains 15 residues. V lost 4 bases and J lost 2; bases outside the gene matches: 2.

V usage is TRBV7-9 and J usage is TRBJ2-7; D is possibly TRBD2 (5 bases). CDR1 is SEHNR, CDR2 FQNEAQ, per germline (reference sequence). This CDR3 has 14 amino acids. With 3 bases removed from V and 6 bases from J, the gap between germline ends came to 15 bases. The CDR3 region is CASSLAAAAGEQYF. The CDR3 region has the DNA TGTGCCAGCAGCTTGGCAGCGGCTGCGGGCGAGCAGTACTTC. The variable domain in full, completed from reference TRBV7-9 and TRBJ2-7, reads DTGVSQNPRHKITKRGQNVTFRCDPISEHNRLYWYRQTLGQGPEFLTYFQNEAQLEKSRLLSDRFSAERPKGSFSTLEIQRTEQGDSAMYLCASSLAAAAGEQYFGPGTRLTVT.

V and J are TRBV5-4 and TRBJ2-7; TRBD1 matches 9 bases. The CDR3 has 13 amino acids. Per germline, CDR1 SGHNT and CDR2 YYREEE (reference sequence). V was pared by 3 bases and J by 4 bases, with 2 bases of the junction left unmatched. The CDR3, as DNA: TGTGCCAGCAGCTCCGGGACAGGGTACGAGCAGTACTTC. Translating gives CASSSGTGYEQYF.

The rearrangement uses TRBV7-9 and TRBJ1-2; D is undetermined. Germline V gives CDR1 SEHNR, CDR2 FQNEAQ (reference sequence). V was clipped by 2 bases and J by 3 bases, with 4 bases between them. This CDR3 is 12 amino acids long. The CDR3 DNA follows: TGTGCCAGCAGCTTAACGGACTATGGCTACACCTTC. Protein product: CASSLTDYGYTF.

V gene TRBV28 combines with J gene TRBJ2-1, with D maybe TRBD2 (5 bases). V lost 2 bases to trimming and J lost 10 bases, with 18 bases between them. There are 15 residues in the CDR3. In germline, CDR1 is MDHEN, CDR2 SYDVKM. The CDR3 sequence: CASSLPGWSGEEQFF. The CDR3 bases are TGTGCCAGCAGTTTACCGGGATGGAGTGGTGAAGAGCAGTTCTTC.

The chain links TRBV6-5 to TRBJ1-5; TRBD1 matches 7 bases. Germline V gene sequence: CDR1 MNHEY, CDR2 SVGAGI. The CDR3 has 15 residues. Unmatched junction bases numbered 9, after V lost 5 bases and J lost 5 bases. Here the CDR3 DNA reads TGTGCCAGCAGTACCTTAGGGGGCGCGGATCAGCCCCAGCATTTT. This translates into CASSTLGGADQPQHF.

The chain has TRBV27 and TRBJ1-2, with no clear D. Deletions cut 3 bases from V and 5 bases from J, with 16 bases between. The CDR3 extends over 15 amino acids. Germline CDR1 and CDR2: MNHEY and SMNVEV (reference sequence). CDR3 in amino acids: CASSFEGRQLYGYTF. In DNA form, the CDR3 reads TGTGCCAGCAGTTTCGAAGGCAGGCAACTTTATGGCTACACCTTC.

The CDR3 spells CASSLGALTEAFF. As DNA, the CDR3 is TGCGCCAGCAGCTTGGGGGCTTTGACTGAAGCTTTCTTT. The chain has TRBV5-1 and TRBJ1-1; D remains ambiguous. V dropped 0 bases and J dropped 5 bases, with 8 bases sitting between them. Germline V CDR1 and CDR2: SGHRS, YFSETQ. The CDR3 contains 13 residues.